The entry that follows covers one T cell receptor (beta chain) sequence. This clone appeared a single time. There is no known antigen for this receptor. Base qualities are not provided; no much larger clone lies one nucleotide away. The library was prepared using the immunoSEQ multiplex PCR assay. The multiplex PCR relied on a mix of 60 forward primers for TCR Vbeta segments and 13 reverse primers for TCR Jbeta segments. The CDR3 region of rearranged TCR beta genes was amplified from genomic DNA by a multiplex PCR assay. The Illumina HiSeq System was used to sequence the amplified TCR beta libraries as 87-base-pair reads. In the paper's pipeline: Across the 666 repertoires, a later analysis counted approximately 83 million unique TCR beta chains, around 10 million of which were shared by at least two donors. Raw reads were error-corrected and collapsed into unique sequences by a nearest-neighbor algorithm in which closely related sequences were merged to remove PCR and sequencing errors. CDR3 sequences were aligned to IMGT reference sequences to assign V, D and J gene segments. For a sequence to be retained, a match of at least six nucleotides to both a V gene segment and a J gene segment was required. Rearrangements were classified as productive when the CDR3 lacked stop codons and remained in frame with V and J, and all other rearrangements were classified as non-productive. Following IMGT convention, CDR3 was defined as the stretch from the second conserved V-encoded cysteine up to the conserved J-encoded phenylalanine. Sequences without an unambiguous match to a single V gene segment were excluded from the earlier analysis of 587 of the donors. In an earlier analysis of some 590 of the donors, a V segment was called functional when productive rearrangements were above 56.7%, and segregating when the standard deviation between donors exceeded 5%. A statistical classification framework was built to diagnose cytomegalovirus status from the catalog of TCR beta chain sequences. In a later analysis, V and J genes were assigned by comparing TCR nucleotide sequences against IMGT/GENE-DB human TR gene sequences. Using the TCRdist pipeline, a later analysis assigned CDR3 sequences along with most-parsimonious VDJ recombination scenarios. In a later analysis, every TCR beta chain was defined by the combination of its CDR3 amino acid sequence and its V-gene family, and reads without a unique V-gene family were dropped. A later analysis removed several hundred highly shared, low-generation-probability nucleotide sequences to deal with suspected cross-contamination and a sequencing artifact. For each public chain, a later analysis derived a clonal expansion index from normalized ranks of inferred template counts within each repertoire. Generation probabilities in a later analysis came from a VDJ recombination model fitted to out-of-frame rearrangements, and those results were checked against IGoR. A later analysis scored TCR-TCR, TCR-HLA and TCR-CMV co-occurrence with hypergeometric tests, applying a repertoire-size bias correction to TCR pairs. In a later analysis, false discovery rates were estimated by permuting HLA or CMV assignments 20 times. In a later analysis, co-occurring TCRs were grouped using DBSCAN, with TCRdist sequence similarity added in when clustering inside HLA-allele-positive subsets. Repertoires with fewer than 30,000 or more than 120,000 public chains were left out of co-occurrence clustering, as were a few repertoires with anomalous nucleotide sharing. This is the immuneACCESS table as TCRdb keeps it, with only in-frame sequences that have V and J called. A part of the clones is gone; compared with another copy, unresolved V genes explain less than half, and the rest is unexplained. Clone size and V and J calls were adopted from that table, with D and trimming inferred from the DNA. For this sample the table gives about 140,000 clones, of which about four fifths were detected only once. The ten largest clones add up to under 4.5% of the sample.

V loses 4 bases, J loses 4 bases, and the germline ends lie 7 bases apart. From cysteine to phenylalanine, the CDR3 is 12 amino acids long. Only the CDR3 part of the read is kept: 36 bases, read in frame from the first base. In the germline V gene, CDR1 corresponds to SGHDN and CDR2 to FVKESK. This entry comes from a study of cytomegalovirus exposure and HLA in healthy donors (TCRdb year 2017). The study in broad terms: An earlier analysis of around 600 of the donors reported about 290 Gb of sequence data and 100 million to 140 million unique TCR beta sequences from roughly 200 million T cells. An early release that covered roughly 600 HLA-typed donors contained approximately 320 gigabases of sequencing data and approximately 85 million unique TCR sequences. Among the approximately 400 genotyped donors, 75% to 90% belonged to the genetic ancestry cluster associated with self-reported Caucasian donors. The aim of the study was to test whether cataloging public T cell receptors could identify signatures of past pathogen exposure. The T cell repertoires of several hundred subjects were profiled by immunosequencing and related to cytomegalovirus serostatus. Along with the roughly 700-subject first cohort, a separate validation cohort of roughly 110 different subjects was used. High-throughput TCR immunosequencing, statistical association of individual TCRs with disease status, and machine learning were combined to predict cytomegalovirus infection status. A later analysis re-examined previously published TCR beta repertoires from 600 to 700 donors and added high-resolution HLA genotyping to investigate patterns of TCR occurrence. The later analysis used no new phenotypic data to find candidate immune exposures, relying instead on TCR beta sequences and their occurrence across donors. In an earlier analysis of 550 to 700 of the donors, high-throughput TCR beta sequencing was used to judge whether each TCR beta V gene segment behaved as functional or pseudogenic. Donor age, sex, ethnicity and CMV serostatus were compiled alongside the repertoire data. In a later genetic analysis, genome-wide SNP genotypes for about 65% of the roughly 700 donors were used, and that subset was treated as a discovery cohort. Every discovery cohort repertoire had been produced on one sequencing platform. HLA typing included class I and class II loci at four-digit resolution. Typing coverage differed by locus: A, B, C, DRB1 and DQB1 were typed in roughly 620-640 donors, DQA1 in about 500, DPA1 in nearly 610, and DPB1 in about 450. A handful of DR-DQ haplotypes were treated as single units for association and clustering because of strong linkage in the cohort. On average, approximately 250,000 unique TCR beta nucleotide sequences were sequenced per donor among 300 to 500 genotyped donors of the cohort, with approximately 18% of those sequences being non-productive.

The paper's findings and limits, for the study overall: A further reported finding was that TCR beta sequences accurately predicted the HLA-A and HLA-B alleles for most subjects in the first cohort. Correlated functional status among segregating V segments might be attributable to linkage disequilibrium, but an unknown experimental factor could not be ruled out. Because the 87-base-pair reads could not distinguish some IMGT-functional V segments, including TRBV6-2 and TRBV6-3, those segments were excluded. A cluster of highly shared sequence variants was judged likely to be a technical artifact of the sequencing pipeline. According to the authors, the approach could potentially be generalized to other disease states and immunological phenotypes. The classifier was reported to diagnose cytomegalovirus status with high specificity and sensitivity in both the original cohort and the validation cohort. According to a later analysis, parvovirus B19, influenza, CMV and Epstein-Barr virus appeared linked to several top co-occurrence clusters. In the study, about 150 TCR beta chains were listed as associated with cytomegalovirus. V-gene and J-gene trimming of TCR beta chains was associated with a missense DCLRE1C variant in a later genetic analysis, and the association was replicated in an independent cohort. Across donors, most TCR sequences were observed very rarely, whereas some public TCRs were present in many individuals. A later analysis found that TCR association rates varied across HLA loci, with DRB1 alleles showing the most associated TCRs and HLA-C alleles the fewest. Roughly uniform sequencing depth across donors was assumed in presence/absence analyses, although this assumption may not hold. Strong co-occurrence of HLA alleles, especially DR and DQ, made assigning TCR associations to individual alleles difficult. In vitro tests confirmed that three of the cytomegalovirus-associated TCR beta chains recognize cytomegalovirus antigens. In a later analysis, HLA-associated TCR beta chains showed more clonal expansion and lower generation probabilities than non-associated chains that were equally common. At a false discovery rate of 0.05, a later analysis linked 16,000 or so TCR beta sequences to specific HLA alleles. The cohort was sequenced for TCR beta chains only, and without alpha or paired-chain data the features that could be detected were limited. Over 15 rarely observed V segments, including chromosome 9 orphons, were excluded from the earlier analysis of approximately 500 of the donors because counts were too low. Because HLA typing was unavailable for some donors at each locus, only the typed subset was used in association tests. In a later genetic analysis, fewer N-insertions in productive TCRs were reported among donors in an Asian-associated ancestry cluster than the approximately 670-donor mean. CMV serostatus was the only immune exposure information available for the cohort. In an earlier analysis of over 550 of the donors, most TCR beta V segments were observed in productive rearrangements about 90% or about 30% of the time, broadly matching IMGT annotations. Most CMV-associated TCR beta chains appeared to be HLA-restricted in a later analysis, and the HLA associations seemed to be driven largely by CMV exposure.

The cohort comprised around 690 healthy bone marrow donors. At the time of sampling, all cohort members were nominally healthy, though unrecorded immune exposures were likely present. The donor was CMV seropositive and was included in the group of 290 or so seropositive cohort members. Each donor provided a peripheral blood sample, and peripheral blood mononuclear cells were used for TCR beta sequencing. The Qiagen DNeasy Blood Extraction Kit was used to extract genomic DNA from the blood cell samples. The clonotype was recovered from a man in his forties or fifties in good health and CMV-seropositive. The chain links TRBV14 with TRBJ1-2; no confident D gene assignment can be made. The sequencing input was PBMCs. The nucleotide sequence reads as follows: TGTGCCAGCAGCCCCTACGGCTATGGCTACACCTTC. Translated, this is CASSPYGYGYTF.